This T cell receptor beta chain comes out of a study of T cell responses to AZD1222 COVID-19 vaccine. Points from the study as a whole: Targeting of unmutated variant regions was reportedly seen in nearly half of spike-specific TCRs.

About this clone itself: Antigen: not known.

The CDR3 has 14 residues. The V gene's germline CDR1 is SNHLY and CDR2 FYNNEI. V was pared by 6 bases and J by 4 bases, with 12 bases between. Measured with immunoSEQ multiplex PCR; TCRdb has only the in-frame clones, and not every one. This sample carries about 62,000 clones, over 85% of them seen once, and the ten largest clones take approximately 5%. This specimen consisted of peripheral blood, obtained on day 0 of AZD1222 vaccination. This receptor was taken from an adult in good health. The V and J genes are TRBV2 and TRBJ1-4; D might be TRBD1 (5 bases). The CDR3: CASSRGRLNEKLFF. For the CDR3, the DNA is TGTGCCAGCAGCCGGGGACGGCTTAATGAAAAACTGTTTTTT.